This T cell receptor beta chain was profiled in a study of OX40 agonist ivuxolimab in advanced cancers. Findings and caveats of the study: The study found that CD8+ T cells averaged more expanded clones than CD4+.

The data were produced by immunoSEQ multiplex PCR, yet TCRdb's version contains in-frame clones alone and is incomplete. The sample carries 50,000 to 75,000 clones, 91% recorded once. As for this clone: Antigen specificity is unknown.

Blood specimens came from baseline, cycle 4 day 1, and cycle 7 day 1. Trimming took off 0 bases at V and 4 bases at J, with 10 bases between the two ends. The CDR3 sequence is 14 residues long. Germline values: CDR1 SGDLS, CDR2 YYNGEE. This clonotype originated in an adult with an advanced solid tumor such as melanoma, head and neck, liver or kidney cancer. The gene calls are TRBV9 and TRBJ1-1; possible D gene TRBD1, 6 bases. Source: CD4+ or CD8+ T cells sorted from blood, taken in a trial of the OX40 agonist ivuxolimab. CDR3 residues: CASSVVQGPTEAFF. As DNA, the CDR3 is TGTGCCAGCAGCGTAGTACAGGGACCCACTGAAGCTTTCTTT. Together with reference TRBV9 and TRBJ1-1, the CDR3 gives the full variable domain: DSGVTQTPKHLITATGQRVTLRCSPRSGDLSVYWYQQSLDQGLQFLIQYYNGEERAKGNILERFSAQQFPDLHSELNLSSLELGDSALYFCASSVVQGPTEAFFGQGTRLTVV.